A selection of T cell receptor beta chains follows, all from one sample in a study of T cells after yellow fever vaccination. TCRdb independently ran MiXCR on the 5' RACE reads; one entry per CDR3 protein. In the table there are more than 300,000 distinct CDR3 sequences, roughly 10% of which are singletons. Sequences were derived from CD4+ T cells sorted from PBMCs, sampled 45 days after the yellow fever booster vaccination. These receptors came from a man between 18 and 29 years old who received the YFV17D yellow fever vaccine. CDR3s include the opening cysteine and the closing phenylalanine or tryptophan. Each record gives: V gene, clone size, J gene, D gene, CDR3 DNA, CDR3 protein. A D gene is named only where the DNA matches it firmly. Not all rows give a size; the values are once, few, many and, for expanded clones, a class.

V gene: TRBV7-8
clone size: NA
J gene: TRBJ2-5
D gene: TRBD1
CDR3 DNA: TGTGCCAGCAGCTTGCATTGGACAGGGGAGGGAGAGACCCAGTACTTC
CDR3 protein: CASSLHWTGEGETQYF

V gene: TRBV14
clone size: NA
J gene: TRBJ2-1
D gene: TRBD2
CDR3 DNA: TGTGCCAGCAGCCAAGCGCGCGGGAGGTACAATGAGCAGTTCTTC
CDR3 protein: CASSQARGRYNEQFF

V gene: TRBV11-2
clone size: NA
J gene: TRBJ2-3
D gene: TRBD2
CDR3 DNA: TGTGCCAGCAGCAAACATGGGCCGGGGGGGAGTTATAGCACAGATACGCAGTATTTT
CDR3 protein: CASSKHGPGGSYSTDTQYF

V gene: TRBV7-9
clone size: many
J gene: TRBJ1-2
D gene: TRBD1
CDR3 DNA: TGTGCCAGCGGGGGACAGGGATATGGCTACACCTTC
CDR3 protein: CASGGQGYGYTF

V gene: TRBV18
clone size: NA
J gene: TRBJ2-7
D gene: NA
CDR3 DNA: TGTGCCAGCTCACCCGGAGGCGGGGCTTGGGAGCAGTACTTC
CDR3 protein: CASSPGGGAWEQYF

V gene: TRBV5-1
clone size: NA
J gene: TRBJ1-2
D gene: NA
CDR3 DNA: TGCGCCAGCAGCCCGGGGCGGATCAACTATGGCTACACCTTC
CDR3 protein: CASSPGRINYGYTF

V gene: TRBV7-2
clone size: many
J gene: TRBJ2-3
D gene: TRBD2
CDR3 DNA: TGTGCCAGCAGCTTAGCCTACCCGGGGGGTAGTTTCGGGGATACGCAGTATTTT
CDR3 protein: CASSLAYPGGSFGDTQYF

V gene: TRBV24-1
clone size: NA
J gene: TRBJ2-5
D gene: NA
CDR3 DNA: TGTGCCACCAGTGATCTGCACCGGGACACGTTCCAAGAGACCCAGTACTTC
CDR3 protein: CATSDLHRDTFQETQYF

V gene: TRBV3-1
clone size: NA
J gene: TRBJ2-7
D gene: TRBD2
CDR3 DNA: TGTGCCAGCAGCGTAGCGGGTGCCTACTACGAGCAGTACTTC
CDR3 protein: CASSVAGAYYEQYF

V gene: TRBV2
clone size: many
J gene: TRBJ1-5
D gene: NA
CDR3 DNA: TGTGCCAGCAGTGAGGGTTGGGGTGATCAGCCCCAGCATTTT
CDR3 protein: CASSEGWGDQPQHF

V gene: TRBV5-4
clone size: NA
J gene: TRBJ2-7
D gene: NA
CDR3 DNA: TGTGCCAGCAGCTTTAGCCTAAAGGACGAGCAGTACTTC
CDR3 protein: CASSFSLKDEQYF

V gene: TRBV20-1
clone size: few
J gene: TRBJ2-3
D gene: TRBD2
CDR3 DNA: TGCAGTGCTAGCTGGCTTAGCGGGGGGGCCCGTGATACGCAGTATTTT
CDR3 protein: CSASWLSGGARDTQYF

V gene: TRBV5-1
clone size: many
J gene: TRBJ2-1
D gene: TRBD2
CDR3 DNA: TGCGCCAGCAGCTTGGCCGCGGGGGGGAGCTCCTACAATGAGCAGTTCTTC
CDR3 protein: CASSLAAGGSSYNEQFF

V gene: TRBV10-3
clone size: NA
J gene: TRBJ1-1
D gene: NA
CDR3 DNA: TGTGCCATCAATACGGAGATGAACACTGAAGCTTTCTTT
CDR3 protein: CAINTEMNTEAFF

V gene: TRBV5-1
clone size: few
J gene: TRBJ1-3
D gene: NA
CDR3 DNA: TGCGCCAGCAGCCCTGAAGGAAACACCATATATTTT
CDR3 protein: CASSPEGNTIYF

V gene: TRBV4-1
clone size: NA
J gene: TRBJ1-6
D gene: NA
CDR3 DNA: TGCGCCAGCAGCCCTTCGGGATCACCCCTCCACTTT
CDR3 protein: CASSPSGSPLHF

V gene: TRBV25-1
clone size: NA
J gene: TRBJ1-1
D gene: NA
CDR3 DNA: TGTGCCAGCAGTGAAAGGTTCACAGGGAACACTGAAGCTTTCTTT
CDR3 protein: CASSERFTGNTEAFF

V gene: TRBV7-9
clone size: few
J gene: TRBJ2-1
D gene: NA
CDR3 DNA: TGTGCCAGCAGTCCCGATTACTACAGGGATCTACAGAATGAGCAGTTCTTC
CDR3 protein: CASSPDYYRDLQNEQFF

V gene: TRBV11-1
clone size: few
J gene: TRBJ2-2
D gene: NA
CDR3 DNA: TGTGCCAGCAGCTTAGACCTAGCAAGGGGCCGGGAGCTGTTTTTT
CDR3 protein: CASSLDLARGRELFF

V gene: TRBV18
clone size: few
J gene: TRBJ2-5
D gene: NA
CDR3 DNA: TGTGCCAGCTCCGAGAATCAGGGAGACAGACAGACCCAGTACTTC
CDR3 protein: CASSENQGDRQTQYF